This TCR beta chain was identified during a study of shared clonotypes between healthy human individuals. Germline values: CDR1 MNHNS, CDR2 SASEGT. The CDR3 length is 12 residues. V shed 10 bases and J shed 7 bases, with 13 bases lying between them. Libraries were prepared by immunoSEQ multiplex PCR; TCRdb keeps only in-frame clonotypes and omits some of them. The table includes roughly 2 million clones, 85% to 95% detected once. Everyone who donated was a Caucasian adult who lived in Nashville, Tennessee. Investigators divided CD4+ cells into CD45RA+ naive and CD45RA-negative memory subsets. This receptor was identified in a man aged 18 to 35 in good health. The genes are TRBV6-1 and TRBJ2-2; maybe TRBD2 (5 bases). The sequenced sample consisted of naive CD4+ T cells sorted from blood. Indicated subset: CD45RA+ positively selected. Here the CDR3 reads CATDYEVGELFF. The CDR3 DNA follows: TGTGCCACCGACTACGAGGTCGGGGAGCTGTTTTTT.